The 20 T cell receptor beta chains below all came from one sample that was sequenced in a study of blood T cell repertoires in COVID-19. Only in-frame clones appear in the TCRdb table, and some are missing; sequencing was by immunoSEQ multiplex PCR. The data show about 260,000 clones, 75% to 95% seen once. Sample: peripheral blood. The receptors were sampled from a person under 35 with COVID-19, enrolled during active disease.

The chain is built from TRBV3-1 (or the pseudogene TRBV3-2) and TRBJ2-3; D perhaps matches TRBD1 (6 bases). The V gene's germline CDR1 is LGHDT and CDR2 YNNKEL (reference sequence). The CDR3 is 18 amino acids. Trimming took 0 bases from V and 1 from J, leaving 17 bases between them. The CDR3 nucleotides are TGTGCCAGCAGCCAAGAGATGGGGGCCCTTACCCGCACAGATACGCAGTATTTT. Encoded protein: CASSQEMGALTRTDTQYF.

This chain links TRBV10-3 with TRBJ2-1; TRBD2 matches at 8 bases. The CDR3 has 13 residues. The germline CDR1 and CDR2 sequences are ENHRY and SYGVKD. V shed 10 bases and J 4 bases; nucleotides not matched to a gene: 6. CDR3 in DNA: TGTGCCACCGGACTAGCTACGTACAATGAGCAGTTCTTC. This codes for CATGLATYNEQFF.

The gene calls are TRBV12-3 or TRBV12-4 and TRBJ1-5, with unresolved D. Between the trimmed V and J ends, which lost 6 bases and 8 bases, there was a span of 11 bases. CDR3 size: 12 residues. CDR3 loop: CASREGREPQHF. In nucleotides, the CDR3 is TGTGCCAGCAGGGAAGGGAGGGAGCCCCAGCATTTT.

The chain has TRBV18 and TRBJ2-3; no reliable D call. Germline V gives CDR1 KGHSH, CDR2 LQKENI. This CDR3 comprises 14 residues. Trimming stripped 0 bases from V and 6 bases from J, with 10 bases between. In DNA form, the CDR3 reads TGTGCCAGCTCACCACCGGTCGCTCGGGATACGCAGTATTTT. This gives the protein CASSPPVARDTQYF.

The V call is TRBV4-1, the J call TRBJ1-2; D unclear. This CDR3 region has 16 residues. The V and J ends lost 0 bases and 4 bases respectively, with 15 bases between them. Germline CDR1 and CDR2: MGHRA and YSYEKL. CDR3 region: CASSQEASVAAYGYTF. The CDR3 DNA reads TGCGCCAGCAGCCAAGAAGCCTCGGTAGCCGCCTATGGCTACACCTTC.

On this clone itself: One end of the junction fails to match germline, which may point to a read error. The chain joins TRBV7-9 to TRBJ2-3; a possible D gene is TRBD2 (5 bases). Germline V gene sequence: CDR1 SEHNR, CDR2 FQNEAQ (reference sequence). This CDR3 contains 15 residues. Written as DNA, the CDR3 is TGTGCCAACAGCTTAGTTCGAGGGATGGCAGATACGCAGTATTTT. As protein: CANSLVRGMADTQYF.

This rearrangement joins TRBV6-5 to TRBJ1-5; D is ambiguous. The CDR3 is 14 amino acids. Per the germline V gene, CDR1 is MNHEY and CDR2 is SVGAGI. V dropped 0 bases and J dropped 2 bases, with 5 bases sitting between them. The chain's CDR3 is CASSYSAGNQPQHF. The CDR3, as DNA: TGTGCCAGCAGTTACTCGGCAGGCAATCAGCCCCAGCATTTT.

The rearrangement joins TRBV27 to TRBJ2-7; 9 bases are shared with TRBD1. The J segment lost 1 base and the V segment lost 4 bases, leaving 5 bases of the junction unmatched. The CDR3 length is 15 residues. Germline V gives CDR1 MNHEY, CDR2 SMNVEV (reference sequence). Here the CDR3 reads CASSSAGTGSYEQYF. CDR3 in DNA: TGTGCCAGCAGTTCCGCCGGGACAGGGTCCTACGAGCAGTACTTC.

V usage is TRBV11-3 and J usage is TRBJ2-7; 14 bases align to TRBD2. This CDR3 is built from 15 residues. The germline CDR1 and CDR2 sequences are SGHNT and YENEEA. V shed 4 bases, J shed 3 bases, and the junction held 2 bases outside the gene matches. CDR3 bases: TGTGCCAGCAGCTCGGGACTAGCGGGAGACTACGAGCAGTACTTC. The encoded protein is CASSSGLAGDYEQYF.

The chain carries TRBV7-3 and TRBJ2-7, with TRBD1 matching 9 bases. The CDR3 length is 15 residues. J gave up 4 bases and V 6 bases, and 10 bases lay outside the gene matches. CDR1 SGHTA and CDR2 FQGTGA come from the germline V gene. This CDR3 reads CASSRHPGQGYEQYF. The CDR3 bases are TGTGCCAGCAGTCGCCACCCGGGACAGGGTTACGAGCAGTACTTC.

In this sample, this clone turned up once. The V call is TRBV27, the J call TRBJ1-3, with D possibly TRBD1 on 5 matching bases. Looked up from germline, CDR1 is MNHEY and CDR2 is SMNVEV (reference sequence). The length of the CDR3 is 15 residues. Trimming pared 3 bases from V and 1 base from J, leaving 10 bases between. The chain's CDR3 is CASSFSSGSGNTIYF. The CDR3 DNA reads as TGTGCCAGCAGTTTCAGTTCAGGGTCTGGAAACACCATATATTTT.

The chain employs TRBV6-5 and TRBJ1-4, with 8 bases fitting TRBD1. V shed 5 bases, J shed 7 bases, and the junction held 9 bases outside the gene matches. The CDR3 length is 15 residues. Germline V gives CDR1 MNHEY, CDR2 SVGAGI. CDR3 nucleotide sequence: TGTGCCAGCAGTCCCGGGACAGGCCTCCGTGAAAAACTGTTTTTT. Translation gives CASSPGTGLREKLFF.

J is TRBJ2-2 and V is TRBV29-1; maybe TRBD2 (5 bases). This CDR3 comprises 13 residues. V was clipped by 4 bases and J by 6 bases, with 12 bases between them. Germline V gives CDR1 SQVTM, CDR2 ANQGSEA. DNA for the CDR3: TGCAGCGTTGGTCCCCAGGAGGCCGGGGAGCTGTTTTTT. Its protein is CSVGPQEAGELFF.

The chain employs TRBV6-4 and TRBJ2-7, with 13 bases identical to TRBD2. Trimming cost V 3 bases and J 5 bases; bases outside gene matches: 7. The CDR3 sequence is 16 residues long. Germline CDR1 is MRHNA and CDR2 is SNTAGT. The DNA for the CDR3 is TGTGCCAGCAGTGAAGGACTAGCGGGAGTGAACGACGAGCAGTACTTC. Amino acids: CASSEGLAGVNDEQYF.

The CDR3 DNA reads as TGTGCCAGCAGCGCCCACGAGGGTGGGACAACCAAGGGGGAGCTGTTTTTT. It is translated as CASSAHEGGTTKGELFF. The chain recombines TRBV7-3 with TRBJ2-2; TRBD1 is a possible D gene (6 bases). The germline gives CDR1 SGHTA, CDR2 FQGTGA. The CDR3 length is 17 residues. Trimming took off 5 bases at V and 8 bases at J, with 24 bases between the two ends.

The chain has TRBV5-4 and TRBJ2-5; 12 bases line up with TRBD2. V was clipped by 1 base and J by 4 bases; unmatched bases: 8. The CDR3 sequence is 17 residues long. The germline V gene has CDR1 SGHNT and CDR2 YYREEE (reference sequence). The CDR3 DNA reads as TGTGCCAGCAGCTTGAAAGGACTAGCGGGAATCGGAGAGACCCAGTACTTC. Protein sequence: CASSLKGLAGIGETQYF.

This clone was observed a single time. The chain carries TRBV24-1 and TRBJ1-2; D remains ambiguous. V was pared by 4 bases and J by 2 bases, with 7 bases between. CDR3 length: 13 amino acids. CDR1 is KGHDR and CDR2 is SFDVKD in the germline V gene. CDR3 loop: CATSDPRNYGYTF. In DNA form, the CDR3 reads TGTGCCACCAGTGACCCACGGAACTATGGCTACACCTTC.

This clone came up a few times. The chain employs TRBV4-2 and TRBJ2-2; maybe TRBD2 (6 bases). The CDR3 has 18 amino acids. V shed 0 bases and J shed 5 bases, with 19 bases lying between them. The germline gives CDR1 LGHNA, CDR2 YNFKEQ. The CDR3 protein is CASSQEGGADYGTGELFF. The DNA for the CDR3 is TGTGCCAGCAGCCAAGAGGGGGGAGCTGATTATGGGACCGGGGAGCTGTTTTTT.

The V call is TRBV6-1, the J call TRBJ2-1, with TRBD2 identical over 11 bases. Germline V lookup: CDR1 MNHNS, CDR2 SASEGT. The CDR3 contains 16 residues. The V segment lost 4 bases and the J segment 10 bases; nucleotides outside the gene matches: 12. The CDR3 DNA is TGTGCCAGCAGTGCCTCTCTAGCGGGAGGTTTTAAGGAGCAGTTCTTC. Its protein is CASSASLAGGFKEQFF.

The rearrangement joins TRBV11-2 to TRBJ2-5, with TRBD1 matching over 7 bases. The germline CDR1 and CDR2 sequences are SGHAT and FQNNGV. The CDR3 extends over 15 amino acids. With 4 bases clipped from V and 5 bases from J, the junction kept 10 bases outside the gene matches. CDR3 residues: CASSSRTGPRETQYF. In DNA, the CDR3 is TGTGCCAGCAGCTCGCGGACAGGCCCCCGGGAGACCCAGTACTTC.